The present T cell receptor beta chain was sequenced within a study of OX40 agonist ivuxolimab in advanced cancers. The CDR3 contains 13 residues. CDR1 is SEHNR, CDR2 FQNEAQ, per germline (reference sequence). V lost 6 bases and J lost 5, with 11 bases in between. This table comes from immunoSEQ multiplex PCR, and its TCRdb copy is limited to in-frame clones, with some not included. The sample consists of approximately 57,000 clones, 80% to 90% of them appearing once. The sample consisted of CD4+ or CD8+ T cells sorted from blood, taken in a trial of the OX40 agonist ivuxolimab. The receptor was derived from an adult with an advanced solid tumor such as melanoma, head and neck, liver or kidney cancer. This sequence joins TRBV7-9 and TRBJ2-1; tentatively, D is TRBD2 (5 bases). The CDR3 sequence is CASRLGNNNEQFF. The CDR3 DNA reads as TGTGCCAGCAGGCTCGGGAACAACAATGAGCAGTTCTTC.